The sequence of this T cell receptor (beta chain) was determined in a study of blood T cell dynamics during melanoma immunotherapy. The study's findings and limits: The study could not tell melanoma-specific clones from general immune activation. Cell-free DNA CDR3 sequences most resembled the immune-effector CD8+ subset, which was also most clonal.

Trimming cost V 7 bases and J 1 base; bases outside gene matches: 20. Germline V gene sequence: CDR1 SQVTM, CDR2 ANQGSEA. This CDR3 is 20 amino acids long. Data came from immunoSEQ multiplex PCR; TCRdb stores just in-frame clones and leaves some out. The repertoire consists of several thousand clones, with 80% to 95% occurring once and the leading ten covering about 0.47%. The time point denotes: pre-treatment baseline. Disease control meant complete response, partial response or stable disease at 12 weeks. Concerning this clone itself: The antigen is unknown.

The receptor was derived from a human donor with melanoma. Sequencing used effector memory CD8+ T cells from blood, obtained from a patient treated with checkpoint blockade. The chain recombines TRBV29-1 with TRBJ2-7; 15 bases are a match to TRBD2. CDR3 sequence (DNA): TGCAGCGCCAAGAATGCGGAGGGACTAGCGGGAGGAGACCCTTCCTACGAGCAGTACTTC. This translates into CSAKNAEGLAGGDPSYEQYF.